This T cell receptor beta chain was captured in a study of blood T cell repertoires in COVID-19 (dated by TCRdb to about 2020). Background for the entire study: Samples from collaborators originated in the United States, Italy and Spain and spanned both the acute and convalescent phases of COVID-19. A de-identified subject ID, COVID-19 status, age in years and sex were almost always included in the sample metadata. The prospective study material was composed of cDNA or gDNA derived from T cells, B-cell-depleted T cells, or PBMCs. Subjects who had been exposed to COVID-19, were actively infected with it, or had recovered from it provided the deeply sampled blood TCRbeta repertoires that made up the dataset. The samples were drawn from the first 160 participants of the ongoing ImmuneRACE study and from 950 to 1,500 subjects provided by 6 global collaborators. HLA class I and class II types, where available, came from metadata supplied by the sample provider rather than from assay-based typing. The repertoires were released in a freely available public database meant as a resource for research on the immune response to SARS-CoV-2. Broader findings and caveats from the paper: Clinical and demographic metadata were provided uncurated, with the amount varying by source and participant.

In regard to this clone: What this receptor recognizes is not known. Base qualities are missing; no much larger clone stands one base away.

V sheds 5 bases and J sheds 8 bases, leaving 12 bases between their ends. According to the germline V gene (reference sequence), CDR1 reads MNHNY and CDR2 reads SVGAGI. The CDR3 runs 12 residues from the cysteine to the phenylalanine. The DNA shown is the 36-base CDR3, in frame from base 1. Enrolling through a virtual design, the prospective study's participants ranged in age from roughly 18 to 90 years and lived across roughly 23 United States geographic areas. In the prospective study, participants were assigned to cohorts based on the clinical history participants reported in a screening survey and a study questionnaire. Exposed participants had been in contact, within 2 weeks of entering the study, with a person who had a PCR-confirmed or clinician-diagnosed case of COVID-19. Each participant in the prospective study had whole blood, serum and a nasopharyngeal or oropharyngeal swab collected by mobile phlebotomists. Additional blood draws and questionnaires over an approximately 2-month period could optionally be provided by prospective study participants. Blood samples from the prospective study were shipped frozen or at room temperature prior to DNA extraction.

TCRbeta CDR3 regions were amplified from genomic DNA using the immunoSEQ Assay, a bias-controlled multiplex PCR. The paper's processing steps were these. The number of nucleated cells in each sample was estimated from the amplification of reference gene primers within the assay. Sequence reads were collapsed and filtered to measure the absolute abundance of every unique TCRbeta CDR3 rearrangement. For each sample, productive Simpson clonality was calculated as the square root of Simpson's diversity index across productive rearrangements. The table was pulled from immuneACCESS by TCRdb, which kept in-frame rearrangements only. Such tables lose some clones; where checked, under half of the loss comes from unresolved V genes, and the rest has no known cause. V and J calls and clone size follow that table, whereas D and trimming were derived from the DNA. The sample yields fewer than 300,000 clones; 80% to 85% were counted once. The ten top clones hold 5% of the sample.

The chain was built from TRBV6-6 and TRBJ1-1, with no reliable assignment of the D segment. The TCR was taken from a man aged 40-55 years who had been exposed to COVID-19. The sample comprised PBMCs or T cells enriched from blood (not recorded which). The CDR3 is CASSAPVAEAFF. DNA sequence: TGTGCCAGCAGTGCGCCAGTAGCGGAAGCTTTCTTT.